This TCR beta chain was obtained from a study of beta chain features in type 1 diabetes. The authors sorted CD4+ naive, central memory, regulatory and stem cell-like memory cells via CD45RO/CCR7/CD25/CD127/CD95/CD27. Notes on the study in general: TCRB CDR3 length was moderately but significantly reduced in all four CD4+ subsets of Type 1 diabetes patients.

Expressed TCRB transcripts got sequenced, as all isolated RNA was reverse transcribed. The repertoire was sequenced with immunoSEQ multiplex PCR; TCRdb's copy has only in-frame clones and lacks some. Of roughly 400,000 clones in the sample, over 8.5% are singletons; the top ten hold roughly 0.54%. For this clone: Antigen: not known.

This TCR was sampled from a man aged 25 to 45 with type 1 diabetes. The sequencing input was central memory CD4+ T cells from blood.

The CDR3 region is CSVGGRGRETQYF. DNA for the CDR3: TGCAGCGTCGGCGGGAGGGGGAGAGAGACCCAGTACTTC. The V gene is TRBV29-1, the J gene TRBJ2-5; 9 bases line up with TRBD2. V gave up 6 bases and J gave up 4 bases; unmatched junction bases: 6. Germline CDR1 and CDR2: SQVTM and ANQGSEA. The CDR3 length is 13 residues.